Shown below are 5 T cell receptor beta chains from a single sample sequenced in a study of cytomegalovirus exposure and HLA in healthy donors. The PCR was carried out with 60 Vbeta primers and 13 Jbeta primers. This table comes from immunoSEQ multiplex PCR, and its TCRdb copy is limited to in-frame clones, with some not included. Seen here are more than 200,000 clones, about 83% observed once, and the top ten hold 1.3% to 1.5%. The sequenced material came from PBMCs. The source is a girl between 5 and 17 years old in good health and CMV-seronegative.

The chain is built from TRBV28 and TRBJ2-6; 7 bases match TRBD1. The J segment lost 2 bases and the V segment lost 8 bases, leaving 6 bases of the junction unmatched. The CDR3 is 15 amino acids. The germline V gene encodes CDR1 MDHEN and CDR2 SYDVKM. CDR3 loop: CASSTTGAGANVLTF. DNA for the CDR3: TGTGCCAGCTCGACCACAGGGGCTGGGGCCAACGTCCTGACTTTC. Complete variable domain (other parts from reference TRBV28 and TRBJ2-6): DVKVTQSSRYLVKRTGEKVFLECVQDMDHENMFWYRQDPGLGLRLIYFSYDVKMKEKGDIPEGYSVSREKKERFSLILESASTNQTSMYLCASSTTGAGANVLTFGAGSRLTVL.

V usage is TRBV19 and J usage is TRBJ2-2; TRBD1 matches at 8 bases. J gave up 5 bases and V 3 bases, and 8 bases lay outside the gene matches. Germline V CDR1 and CDR2: LNHDA, SQIVND (reference sequence). The CDR3 is 16 residues long. The chain's CDR3 is CASSIRRDRRTGELFF. The CDR3 DNA follows: TGTGCCAGTAGTATCCGGAGGGACAGGCGAACCGGGGAGCTGTTTTTT.

A single count supports this clone. The chain is built from TRBV19 and TRBJ1-5, with D perhaps TRBD1 (6 bases). The ends were cut back, 4 bases at V and 0 bases at J, with 13 bases in the middle. The CDR3 consists of 16 residues. Germline V CDR1 and CDR2: LNHDA, SQIVND (reference sequence). The CDR3 sequence: CASSKWTETSNQPQHF. CDR3 coding DNA: TGTGCCAGTAGTAAATGGACAGAAACTAGCAATCAGCCCCAGCATTTT.

This chain connects TRBV5-1 to TRBJ1-1; D unresolved. The V end lost 4 bases, the J end lost 0 bases, and 13 bases lay between the germline ends. Germline CDR1 is SGHRS and CDR2 is YFSETQ. The CDR3 contains 15 residues. The CDR3 protein is CASSHLVGLNTEAFF. The CDR3 nucleotides are TGCGCCAGCAGCCACCTAGTGGGTTTGAACACTGAAGCTTTCTTT.

The genes are TRBV2 and TRBJ1-5; 8 nucleotides agree with TRBD1. Germline trimming cut 5 bases from V and 1 base from J; bases unmatched to any gene: 4. This CDR3 comprises 15 residues. Looked up from germline, CDR1 is SNHLY and CDR2 is FYNNEI. The DNA of the CDR3 is TGTGCCAGCAGTTGGACAGGGAAAAGCAATCAGCCCCAGCATTTT. It is translated as CASSWTGKSNQPQHF. The full variable domain, in which reference TRBV2 and TRBJ1-5 provide the parts outside the CDR3, is EPEVTQTPSHQVTQMGQEVILRCVPISNHLYFYWYRQILGQKVEFLVSFYNNEISEKSEIFDDQFSVERPDGSNFTLKIRSTKLEDSAMYFCASSWTGKSNQPQHFGDGTRLSIL.